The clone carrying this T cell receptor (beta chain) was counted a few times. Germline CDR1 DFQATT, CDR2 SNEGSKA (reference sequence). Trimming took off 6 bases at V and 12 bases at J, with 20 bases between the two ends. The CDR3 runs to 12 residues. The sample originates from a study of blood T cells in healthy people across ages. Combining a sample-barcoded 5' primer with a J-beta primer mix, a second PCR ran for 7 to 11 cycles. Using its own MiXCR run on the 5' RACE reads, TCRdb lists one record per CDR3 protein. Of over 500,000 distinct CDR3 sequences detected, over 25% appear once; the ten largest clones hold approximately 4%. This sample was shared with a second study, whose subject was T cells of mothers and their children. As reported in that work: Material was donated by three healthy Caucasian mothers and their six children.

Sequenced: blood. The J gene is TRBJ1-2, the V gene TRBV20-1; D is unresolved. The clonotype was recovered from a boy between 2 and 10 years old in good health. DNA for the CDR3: TGCAGTGCCCCAACAATCGGAGACGGGGACACCTTC. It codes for CSAPTIGDGDTF.